The following is a T cell receptor beta chain sequence with its context. What it binds is not known. Use of 60 Vbeta and 13 Jbeta primers characterized the PCR. Measured with immunoSEQ multiplex PCR; TCRdb has only the in-frame clones, and not every one. Its table records approximately 110,000 clones. The CDR3 has 14 residues. The V end lost 5 bases, the J end lost 4 bases, and 11 bases lay between the germline ends. CDR1 MNHNY and CDR2 SVGAGI come from the germline V gene (reference sequence). These data originate in a study of cytomegalovirus exposure and HLA in healthy donors. Notes on the study in general: 150 or so TCR beta chains were listed as cytomegalovirus-associated.

Sequencing input: PBMCs. The sequence was obtained from a man aged 45-65 years in good health and CMV-seronegative. This chain links TRBV6-6 with TRBJ2-2; D is perhaps TRBD2 (5 bases). CDR3 nucleotide sequence: TGTGCCAGCAGTACCGGGATAATCACCGGGGAGCTGTTTTTT. Its translation is CASSTGIITGELFF.